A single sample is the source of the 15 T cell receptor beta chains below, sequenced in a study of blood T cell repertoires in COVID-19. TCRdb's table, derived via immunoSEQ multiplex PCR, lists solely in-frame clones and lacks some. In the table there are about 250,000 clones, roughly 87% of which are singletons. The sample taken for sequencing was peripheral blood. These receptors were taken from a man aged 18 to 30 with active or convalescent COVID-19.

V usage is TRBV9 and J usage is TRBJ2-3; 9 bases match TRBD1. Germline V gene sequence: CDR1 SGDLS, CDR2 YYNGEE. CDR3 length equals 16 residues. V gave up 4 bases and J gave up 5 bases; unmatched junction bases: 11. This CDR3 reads CASSSGGRQGGDTQYF. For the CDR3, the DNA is TGTGCCAGCAGCTCCGGGGGGAGACAGGGGGGAGATACGCAGTATTTT.

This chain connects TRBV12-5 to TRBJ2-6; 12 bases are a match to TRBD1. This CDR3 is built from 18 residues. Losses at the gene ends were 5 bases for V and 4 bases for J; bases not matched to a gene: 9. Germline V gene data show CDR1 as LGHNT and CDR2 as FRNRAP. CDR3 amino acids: CASGTRDRGRQGANVLTF. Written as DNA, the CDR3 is TGTGCTAGTGGTACGAGGGACAGGGGGCGACAAGGGGCCAACGTCCTGACTTTC.

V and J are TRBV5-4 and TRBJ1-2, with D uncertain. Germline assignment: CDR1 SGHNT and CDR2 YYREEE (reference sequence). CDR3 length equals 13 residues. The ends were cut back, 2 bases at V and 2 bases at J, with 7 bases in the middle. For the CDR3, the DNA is TGTGCCAGCAGCTTAAACAGAAACTATGGCTACACCTTC. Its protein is CASSLNRNYGYTF.

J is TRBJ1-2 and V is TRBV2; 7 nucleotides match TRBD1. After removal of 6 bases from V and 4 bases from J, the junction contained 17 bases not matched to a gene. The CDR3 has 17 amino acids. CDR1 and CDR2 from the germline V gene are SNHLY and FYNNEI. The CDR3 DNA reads TGTGCCAGCAGAGGTCCTTACAGGGGATCGAAACCCTATGGCTACACCTTC. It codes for CASRGPYRGSKPYGYTF.

The CDR3 reads CASSLEGGMDYGYTF. The CDR3 nucleotides read TGTGCCAGCAGTCTCGAAGGGGGAATGGACTATGGCTACACCTTC. V gene TRBV6-5 combines with J gene TRBJ1-2, with a weak D call TRBD1 (6 bases). The CDR3 loop spans 15 amino acids. In germline, CDR1 is MNHEY, CDR2 SVGAGI. V lost 5 bases to trimming and J lost 3 bases, with 16 bases between them.

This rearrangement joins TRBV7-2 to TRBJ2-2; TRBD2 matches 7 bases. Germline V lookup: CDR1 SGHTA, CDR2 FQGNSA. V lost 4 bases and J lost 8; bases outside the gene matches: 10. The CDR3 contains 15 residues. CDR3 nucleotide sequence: TGTGCCAGCAGCTCTTTCGGCGGGAGTACAGGGGAGCTGTTTTTT. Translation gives CASSSFGGSTGELFF. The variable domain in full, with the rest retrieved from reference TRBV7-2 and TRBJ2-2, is GAGVSQSPSNKVTEKGKDVELRCDPISGHTALYWYRQSLGQGLEFLIYFQGNSAPDKSGLPSDRFSAERTGGSVSTLTIQRTQQEDSAVYLCASSSFGGSTGELFFGEGSRLTVL.

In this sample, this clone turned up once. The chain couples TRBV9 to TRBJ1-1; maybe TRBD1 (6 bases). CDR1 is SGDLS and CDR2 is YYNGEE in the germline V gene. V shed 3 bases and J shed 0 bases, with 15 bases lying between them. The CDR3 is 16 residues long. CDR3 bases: TGTGCCAGCAGCGCCCGGGACACTGCAATGAACACTGAAGCTTTCTTT. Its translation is CASSARDTAMNTEAFF.

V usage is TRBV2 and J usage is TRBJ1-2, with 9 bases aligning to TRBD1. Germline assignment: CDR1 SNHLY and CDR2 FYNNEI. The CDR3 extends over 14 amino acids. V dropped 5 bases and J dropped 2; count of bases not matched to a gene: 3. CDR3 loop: CASSPDRGNYGYTF. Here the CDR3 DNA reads TGTGCCAGCAGTCCGGACAGGGGAAACTATGGCTACACCTTC.

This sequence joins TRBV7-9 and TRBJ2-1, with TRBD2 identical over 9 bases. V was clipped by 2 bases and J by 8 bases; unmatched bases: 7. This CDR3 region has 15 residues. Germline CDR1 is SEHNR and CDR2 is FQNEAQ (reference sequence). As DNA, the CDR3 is TGTGCCAGCAGCTTAACCGGGACTAGCATCGATGAGCAGTTCTTC. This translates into CASSLTGTSIDEQFF.

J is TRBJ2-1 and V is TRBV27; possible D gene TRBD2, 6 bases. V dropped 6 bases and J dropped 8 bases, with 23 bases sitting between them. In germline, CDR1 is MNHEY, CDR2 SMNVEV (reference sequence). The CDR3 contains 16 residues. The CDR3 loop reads CASSPVLGGPRHEQFF. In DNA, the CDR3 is TGTGCCAGCAGCCCCGTCCTCGGAGGGCCGAGGCATGAGCAGTTCTTC.

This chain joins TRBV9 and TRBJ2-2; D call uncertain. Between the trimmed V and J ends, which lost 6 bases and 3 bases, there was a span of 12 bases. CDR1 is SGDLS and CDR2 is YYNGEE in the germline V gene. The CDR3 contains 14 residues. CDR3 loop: CASTRLGDTGELFF. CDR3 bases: TGTGCCAGCACCAGGTTGGGCGACACCGGGGAGCTGTTTTTT.

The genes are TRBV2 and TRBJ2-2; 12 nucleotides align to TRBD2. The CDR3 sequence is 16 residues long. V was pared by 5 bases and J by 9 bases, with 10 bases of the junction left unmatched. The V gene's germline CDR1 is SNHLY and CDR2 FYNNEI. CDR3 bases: TGTGCCAGCAGTCTCGGACTAGCGGGATCGGGCCGGGAGCTGTTTTTT. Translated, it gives CASSLGLAGSGRELFF.

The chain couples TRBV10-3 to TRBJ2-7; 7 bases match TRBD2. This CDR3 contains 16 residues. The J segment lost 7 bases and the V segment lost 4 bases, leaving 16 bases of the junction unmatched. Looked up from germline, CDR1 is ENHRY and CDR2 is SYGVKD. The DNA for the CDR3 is TGTGCCATCAGTGGGTCCACAACTAGCGTCCTAAGTGAGCAGTACTTC. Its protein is CAISGSTTSVLSEQYF.

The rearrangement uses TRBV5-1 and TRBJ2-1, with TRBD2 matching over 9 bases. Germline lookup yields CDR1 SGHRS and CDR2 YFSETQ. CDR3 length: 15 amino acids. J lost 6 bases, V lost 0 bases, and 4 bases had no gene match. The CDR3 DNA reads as TGCGCCAGCAGCTTGGAGACTAGCGGTGTCAATGAGCAGTTCTTC. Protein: CASSLETSGVNEQFF.

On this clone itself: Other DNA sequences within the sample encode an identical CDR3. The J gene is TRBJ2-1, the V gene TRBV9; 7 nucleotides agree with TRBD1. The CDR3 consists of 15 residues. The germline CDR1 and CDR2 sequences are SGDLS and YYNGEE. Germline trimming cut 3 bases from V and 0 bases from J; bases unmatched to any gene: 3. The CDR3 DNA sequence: TGTGCCAGCAGCGCCTCAGGGGGCTCCTACAATGAGCAGTTCTTC. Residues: CASSASGGSYNEQFF. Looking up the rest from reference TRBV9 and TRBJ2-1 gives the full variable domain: DSGVTQTPKHLITATGQRVTLRCSPRSGDLSVYWYQQSLDQGLQFLIQYYNGEERAKGNILERFSAQQFPDLHSELNLSSLELGDSALYFCASSASGGSYNEQFFGPGTRLTVL.